This T cell receptor beta chain was captured by sequencing in a study of shared clonotypes between healthy human individuals. General observations from the study: Investigators expected sequencing depth to affect clonotype sharing among donors.

The naive CD8 population came from CD45RO-negative cells selected for CCR7, without terminally differentiated effector memory CD45RA+ cells. A note on this clone: Its antigen is not identified.

Original data processing: Junction-only sequences produced by ImmunoSEQ had no quality scores, so filtering differed. The data were produced by immunoSEQ multiplex PCR, yet TCRdb's version contains in-frame clones alone and is incomplete. The DNA was the basis for D and trimming; V, J and clone size are from that table. The sample has approximately 1.9 million clones; about 93% are singletons. The sequence came from a man aged 18 to 29 in good health. Some clones in this sample may be carry-over from other donors' samples. The sequenced sample consisted of naive CD8+ T cells from PBMCs.

The CDR3 protein is CASSQTEGLAGGETQYF. CDR3 in DNA: TGTGCCAGCAGCCAAACTGAAGGACTAGCGGGAGGTGAGACCCAGTACTTC. The V call is TRBV4-2, the J call TRBJ2-5, with 14 nucleotides matching TRBD2. This CDR3 region has 17 residues. Germline V gives CDR1 LGHNA, CDR2 YNFKEQ. With 2 bases clipped from V and 5 bases from J, the junction kept 7 bases outside the gene matches.